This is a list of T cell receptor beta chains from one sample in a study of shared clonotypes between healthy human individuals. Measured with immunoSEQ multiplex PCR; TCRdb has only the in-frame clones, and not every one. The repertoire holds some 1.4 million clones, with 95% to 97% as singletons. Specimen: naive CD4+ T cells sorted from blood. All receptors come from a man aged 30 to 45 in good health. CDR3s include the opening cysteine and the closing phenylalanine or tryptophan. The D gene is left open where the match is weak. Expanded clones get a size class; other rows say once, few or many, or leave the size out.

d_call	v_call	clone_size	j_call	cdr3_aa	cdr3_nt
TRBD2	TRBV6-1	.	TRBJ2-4	CASSESSSGRPIQYF	TGTGCCAGCAGTGAATCGTCTAGCGGGAGGCCTATTCAGTACTTC
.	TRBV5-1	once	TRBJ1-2	CASSLEGRQPRYTF	TGCGCCAGCAGCTTAGAAGGGAGGCAGCCTCGCTACACCTTC
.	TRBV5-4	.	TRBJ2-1	CASSSGVEKFF	TGTGCCAGCAGCTCAGGGGTTGAGAAGTTCTTC
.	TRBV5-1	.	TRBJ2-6	CASSRGSGANVLTF	TGCGCCAGCAGCCGGGGGTCTGGGGCCAACGTCCTGACTTTC
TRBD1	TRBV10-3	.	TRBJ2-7	CAISGQGVDEQYF	TGTGCCATCAGTGGACAGGGTGTGGACGAGCAGTACTTC
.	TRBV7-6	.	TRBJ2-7	CASSWMRNYEQYF	TGTGCCAGCAGCTGGATGAGAAACTACGAGCAGTACTTC
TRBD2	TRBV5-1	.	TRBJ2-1	CASSRVGAGLVYNEQFF	TGCGCCAGCAGCCGCGTCGGTGCAGGACTAGTTTACAATGAGCAGTTCTTC
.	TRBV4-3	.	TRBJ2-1	CASSQRGQPYNEQFF	TGCGCCAGCAGCCAACGTGGACAGCCCTACAATGAGCAGTTCTTC
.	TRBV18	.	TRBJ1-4	CASSPDSFNEKLFF	TGTGCCAGCTCCCCCGACAGTTTTAATGAAAAACTGTTTTTT
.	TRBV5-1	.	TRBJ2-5	CASSLFGVETQYF	TGCGCCAGCAGCTTGTTCGGGGTTGAGACCCAGTACTTC
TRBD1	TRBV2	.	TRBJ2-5	CASKKGAGQETQYF	TGTGCCAGCAAGAAGGGGGCAGGGCAAGAGACCCAGTACTTC
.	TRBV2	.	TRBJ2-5	CASKKQGLEETQYF	TGTGCCAGTAAAAAACAGGGCCTGGAGGAGACCCAGTACTTC
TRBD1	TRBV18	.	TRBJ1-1	CASSGTGGNTEAFF	TGTGCCAGCTCGGGGACAGGGGGGAACACTGAAGCTTTCTTT
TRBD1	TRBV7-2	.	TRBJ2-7	CASSLGTGGPYEQYF	TGTGCCAGCAGCTTAGGAACAGGGGGCCCATACGAGCAGTACTTC
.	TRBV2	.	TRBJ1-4	CASKENQGEKLFF	TGTGCCAGCAAAGAGAACCAAGGTGAAAAACTGTTTTTT
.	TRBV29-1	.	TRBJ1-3	CSVATPHLGNTIYF	TGCAGCGTTGCGACGCCTCACCTGGGAAACACCATATATTTT
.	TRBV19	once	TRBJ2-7	CASSRGRDLAYEQYF	TGTGCCAGTAGTAGAGGACGGGATTTGGCCTACGAGCAGTACTTC
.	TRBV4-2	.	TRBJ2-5	CASSQASAAPGQETQYF	TGTGCCAGCAGCCAAGCATCGGCAGCTCCGGGCCAAGAGACCCAGTACTTC
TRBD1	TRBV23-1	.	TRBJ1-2	CASSPDRADYGYTF	TGCGCCAGCAGTCCAGACAGGGCGGACTATGGCTACACCTTC
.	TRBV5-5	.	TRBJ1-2	CASSLEMVSGYTF	TGTGCCAGCAGCTTGGAGATGGTTTCCGGCTACACCTTC
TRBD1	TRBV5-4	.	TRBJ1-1	CASSLGQANTEAFF	TGTGCCAGCTCTCTTGGACAGGCGAACACTGAAGCTTTCTTT
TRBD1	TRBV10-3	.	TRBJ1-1	CAIQRTGGTEAFF	TGTGCCATCCAAAGGACAGGGGGCACTGAAGCTTTCTTT
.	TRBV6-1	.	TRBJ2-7	CASSERSNHEQYF	TGTGCCAGCAGTGAAAGATCTAACCACGAGCAGTACTTC
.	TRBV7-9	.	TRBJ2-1	CASSLGANNEQFF	TGTGCCAGCAGCTTGGGAGCCAACAATGAGCAGTTCTTC
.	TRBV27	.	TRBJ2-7	CASSLRLGRKSSYEQYF	TGTGCCAGCAGTTTAAGGCTCGGCAGGAAAAGCTCCTACGAGCAGTACTTC
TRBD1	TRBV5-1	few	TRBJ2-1	CASSLLGTGGDEQFF	TGCGCCAGCAGCTTGTTGGGGACAGGGGGAGATGAGCAGTTCTTC
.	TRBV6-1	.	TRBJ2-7	CASSEGGRATYEQYF	TGTGCCAGCAGTGAAGGGGGACGGGCCACCTACGAGCAGTACTTC
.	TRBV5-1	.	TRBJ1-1	CASSLVDPSTEAFF	TGCGCCAGCAGCTTGGTCGATCCTAGCACTGAAGCTTTCTTT
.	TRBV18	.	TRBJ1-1	CASSSTSRDIEAFF	TGTGCCAGCTCATCGACGAGCCGGGACATAGAAGCTTTCTTT
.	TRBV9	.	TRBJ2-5	CASSPRGNQETQYF	TGTGCCAGCAGCCCCCGGGGGAACCAAGAGACCCAGTACTTC
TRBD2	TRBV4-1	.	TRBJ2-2	CASSPGGWADTGELFF	TGCGCCAGCAGCCCGGGGGGGTGGGCGGACACCGGGGAGCTGTTTTTT
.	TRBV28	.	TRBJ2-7	CASSLWGRGSSYEQYF	TGTGCCAGCAGTTTATGGGGTAGGGGGAGCTCCTACGAGCAGTACTTC
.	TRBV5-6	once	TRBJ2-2	CASSHAGTGELFF	TGTGCCAGCAGCCACGCCGGGACCGGGGAGCTGTTTTTT
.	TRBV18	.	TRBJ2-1	CASSPTLRTAYNEQFF	TGTGCCAGCTCACCGACGCTTCGGACGGCCTACAATGAGCAGTTCTTC
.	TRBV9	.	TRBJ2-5	CASSTTGTRETQYF	TGTGCCAGCAGCACCACCGGGACTCGAGAGACCCAGTACTTC
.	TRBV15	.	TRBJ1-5	CATSREVPPQHF	TGTGCCACCAGCAGAGAGGTCCCGCCCCAGCATTTT
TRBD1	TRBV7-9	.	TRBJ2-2	CASSPGQGSTGELFF	TGTGCCAGCAGCCCAGGACAGGGTAGCACCGGGGAGCTGTTTTTT
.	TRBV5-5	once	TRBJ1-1	CASSSRPVGEAFF	TGTGCCAGCAGCTCACGACCGGTGGGTGAAGCTTTCTTT
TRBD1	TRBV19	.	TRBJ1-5	CASSPLGLGGYSNQPQHF	TGTGCCAGTAGCCCTCTGGGCTTAGGGGGCTATAGCAATCAGCCCCAGCATTTT
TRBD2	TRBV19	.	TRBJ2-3	CASSVRLAGFSDTQYF	TGTGCCAGTAGCGTTAGACTAGCGGGATTTTCCGATACGCAGTATTTT
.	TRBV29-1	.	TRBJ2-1	CSVGITGVTEQFF	TGCAGCGTTGGTATCACGGGAGTAACTGAGCAGTTCTTC
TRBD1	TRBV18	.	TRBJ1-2	CASSPLGVMEQGNYGYTF	TGTGCCAGCTCACCACTTGGAGTGATGGAACAGGGGAACTATGGCTACACCTTC
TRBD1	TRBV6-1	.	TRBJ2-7	CASTEGQGRSGKYF	TGTGCCAGCACCGAAGGACAGGGGAGATCCGGAAAGTACTTC
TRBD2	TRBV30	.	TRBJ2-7	CAWGRGGKTYEQYF	TGTGCCTGGGGGAGGGGAGGCAAGACCTACGAGCAGTACTTC
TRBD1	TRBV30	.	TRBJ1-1	CAWGQGGTEAFF	TGTGCCTGGGGACAGGGTGGTACTGAAGCTTTCTTT
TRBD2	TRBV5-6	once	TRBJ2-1	CASSTGLRYNEQFF	TGTGCCAGCAGCACGGGACTACGGTACAATGAGCAGTTCTTC
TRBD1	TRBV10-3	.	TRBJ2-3	CAISYRLGQGTDTQYF	TGTGCCATCAGTTACCGATTGGGACAGGGGACAGATACGCAGTATTTT
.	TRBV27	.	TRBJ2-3	CASSPLPRTDTQYF	TGTGCCAGCAGTCCCCTCCCGCGCACAGATACGCAGTATTTT
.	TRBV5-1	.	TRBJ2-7	CASSKEGYGQYF	TGCGCCAGCAGCAAGGAAGGATACGGGCAGTACTTC
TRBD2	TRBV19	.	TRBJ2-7	CASRSSGSSYEQYF	TGTGCCAGTAGGAGTAGCGGGAGCTCCTACGAGCAGTACTTC
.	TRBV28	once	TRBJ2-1	CASSPPPGNEQFF	TGTGCCAGCAGTCCCCCACCGGGTAATGAGCAGTTCTTC